The clone carrying this T cell receptor beta chain has a handful of counts. The junction and the germline gene differ at one end; a read error may be behind it. The data stem from a study of spatial heterogeneity in lung cancer. This sample's time point: sample taken at primary tumor resection. The CDR3 contains 16 residues. Germline assignment: CDR1 SSHAT and CDR2 FNYEAQ (reference sequence). TCRdb re-analysed the 5' RACE reads in MiXCR, keeping a single row per CDR3 protein. The sample includes about 21,000 distinct CDR3 sequences, 4.6% seen only once; the top ten take over 7%. This material consisted of PBMCs, taken at surgery. The clonotype originates from a male donor with early-stage non-small cell lung cancer. This chain uses TRBV7-7 with TRBJ2-1, with TRBD2 identical over 13 bases. CDR3 bases: TGTGCTAGCAGCTTAGGGGGGACTAGCGGGATTGGTGAGCAGTTCTTC. This gives the protein CASSLGGTSGIGEQFF.